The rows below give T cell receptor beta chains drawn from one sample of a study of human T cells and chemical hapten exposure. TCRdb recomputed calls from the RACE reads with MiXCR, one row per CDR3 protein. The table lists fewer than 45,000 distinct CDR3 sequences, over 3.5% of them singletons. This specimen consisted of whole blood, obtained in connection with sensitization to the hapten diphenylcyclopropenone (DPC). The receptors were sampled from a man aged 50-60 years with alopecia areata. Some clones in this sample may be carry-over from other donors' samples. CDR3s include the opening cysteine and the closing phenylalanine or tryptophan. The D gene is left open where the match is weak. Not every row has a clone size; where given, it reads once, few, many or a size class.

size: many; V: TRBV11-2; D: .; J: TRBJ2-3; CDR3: CASSPLGGSTDTQYF; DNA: TGTGCCAGCAGCCCTCTCGGGGGAAGCACAGATACGCAGTATTTT
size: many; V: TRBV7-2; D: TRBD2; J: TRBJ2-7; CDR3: CASSLATSGTFYEQYF; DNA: TGTGCCAGCAGCTTAGCCACTAGCGGAACATTCTACGAGCAGTACTTC
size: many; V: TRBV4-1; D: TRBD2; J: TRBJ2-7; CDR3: CASSQDLASGRYEQYF; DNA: TGCGCCAGCAGCCAAGATCTCGCTAGCGGGAGATACGAGCAGTACTTC
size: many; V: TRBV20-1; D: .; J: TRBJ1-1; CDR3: CSASKRAREAFF; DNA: TGCAGTGCTAGTAAAAGGGCCCGCGAAGCTTTCTTT
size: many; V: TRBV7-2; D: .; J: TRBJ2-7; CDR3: CASQTQPGASYEQYF; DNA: TGTGCCAGCCAAACCCAGCCCGGGGCCTCCTACGAGCAGTACTTC
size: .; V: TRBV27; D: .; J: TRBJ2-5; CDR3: CASSLQTQYF; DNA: TGTGCCAGCAGTTTACAGACCCAGTACTTC
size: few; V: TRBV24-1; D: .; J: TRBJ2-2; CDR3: CATPPRATGELFF; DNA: TGTGCCACCCCCCCCAGGGCCACCGGGGAGCTGTTTTTT
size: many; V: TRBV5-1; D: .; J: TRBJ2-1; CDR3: CASSLATANNEQFF; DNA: TGCGCCAGCAGCTTGGCAACAGCCAACAATGAGCAGTTCTTC
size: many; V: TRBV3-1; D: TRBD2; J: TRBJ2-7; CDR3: CASSPGLADYEQYF; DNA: TGTGCCAGCAGCCCCGGACTAGCGGACTACGAGCAGTACTTC
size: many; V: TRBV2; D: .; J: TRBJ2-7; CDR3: CASIEGGGYEQYF; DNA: TGTGCCAGCATTGAAGGGGGGGGCTACGAGCAGTACTTC